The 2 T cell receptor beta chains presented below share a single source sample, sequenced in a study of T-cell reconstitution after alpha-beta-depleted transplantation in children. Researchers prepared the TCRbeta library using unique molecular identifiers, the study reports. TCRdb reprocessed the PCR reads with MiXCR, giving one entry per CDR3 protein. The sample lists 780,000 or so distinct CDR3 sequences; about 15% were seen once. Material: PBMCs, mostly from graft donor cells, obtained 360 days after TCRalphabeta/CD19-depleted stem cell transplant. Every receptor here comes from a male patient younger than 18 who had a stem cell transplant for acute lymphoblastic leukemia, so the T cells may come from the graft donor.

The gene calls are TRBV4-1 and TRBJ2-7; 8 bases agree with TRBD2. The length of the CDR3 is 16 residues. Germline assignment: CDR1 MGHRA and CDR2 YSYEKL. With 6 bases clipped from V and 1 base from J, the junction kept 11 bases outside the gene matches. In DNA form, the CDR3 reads TGCGCCAGCAGGCCCCTCGGAACTAGCGGATCCTACGAGCAGTACTTC. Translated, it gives CASRPLGTSGSYEQYF.

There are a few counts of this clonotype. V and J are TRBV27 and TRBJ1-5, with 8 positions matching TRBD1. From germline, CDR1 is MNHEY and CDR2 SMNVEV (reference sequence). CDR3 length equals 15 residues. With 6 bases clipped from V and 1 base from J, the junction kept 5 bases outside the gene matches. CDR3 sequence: CASRVQGASNQPQHF. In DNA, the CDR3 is TGTGCCAGCAGAGTGCAGGGGGCGAGCAATCAGCCCCAGCATTTT.